These 24 T cell receptor beta chains were all obtained from the same sample, sequenced in a study of esophageal squamous cell carcinoma under preoperative chemotherapy. TCRdb itself ran the PCR reads through MiXCR, one entry per CDR3 protein. Seen here are under 7,000 distinct CDR3 sequences, roughly 32% observed once, and the top ten hold 11% to 15%. Time point in this sample: before preoperative PTX-NDP chemotherapy. The sample here was taken from a patient given preoperative chemotherapy. These receptor sequences come from a human donor with esophageal squamous cell carcinoma. The donor label of this sample is uncertain.

About this clonotype itself: The junction does not match germline at one end; this may be a read error. The chain uses TRBV7-2 and TRBJ2-1; D could derive from TRBD1 or TRBD2 (6 bases each). Germline CDR1 SGHTA, CDR2 FQGNSA. The CDR3 has 14 amino acids. DNA of the CDR3: TGTGCCAGCAGGCCTCGGGACTCCTACAGGGAGCGGTTCTTC. Translation: CASRPRDSYRERFF.

This clonotype was counted a few times. The V call is TRBV11-3, the J call TRBJ2-3; the D gene is possibly TRBD2 (5 bases). From germline, CDR1 is SGHNT and CDR2 YENEEA. The V end lost 5 bases, the J end lost 2 bases, and 17 bases lay between the germline ends. The CDR3 is 16 residues long. The CDR3 nucleotides read TGTGCCAGCAGCCTTGGCCAGGAGGAGTTCACAGATACGCAGTATTTT. Encoded protein: CASSLGQEEFTDTQYF.

About this clonotype itself: Germline is not matched at one junction end, which may reflect a read error. The chain carries TRBV11-2 and TRBJ2-2, with TRBD2 identical over 8 bases. There are 14 residues in the CDR3. From germline, CDR1 is SGHAT and CDR2 FQNNGV. The DNA of the CDR3 is TGTGCCGGCAGCGCGAGCGGGAGAGCCGGGGAGCTGTTTTTT. Translation: CAGSASGRAGELFF.

This clonotype has at least ten counts. The chain couples TRBV7-2 to TRBJ2-2; D might be TRBD2 (5 bases). The V end lost 5 bases, the J end lost 6 bases, and 19 bases lay between the germline ends. This CDR3 has 16 residues. Germline V lookup: CDR1 SGHTA, CDR2 FQGNSA. CDR3 sequence reads: CASSPMARGIAGELFF. Here the CDR3 DNA reads TGTGCCAGCAGCCCCATGGCGAGAGGGATTGCCGGGGAGCTGTTTTTT.

Of note for this clonotype: The final CDR3 position lacks the conserved phenylalanine or tryptophan, pointing to a likely read error. The chain combines TRBV7-9 with TRBJ2-5; tentatively, D is TRBD2 (5 bases). Germline V lookup: CDR1 SEHNR, CDR2 FQNEAQ (reference sequence). This CDR3 contains 13 residues. V dropped 5 bases and J dropped 4 bases, with 11 bases sitting between them. The CDR3 DNA reads TGTGCCAGCAGCCGGGGTCGGGGAGAGACCCAGTACGTC. It yields the protein CASSRGRGETQYV.

This clonotype was detected many times. The chain recombines TRBV7-8 with TRBJ2-1, with D perhaps TRBD2 (5 bases). There are 15 residues in the CDR3. The germline V gene has CDR1 SGHVS and CDR2 FQNEAQ. V lost 1 base to trimming and J lost 10 bases, with 17 bases between them. The CDR3 DNA follows: TGTGCCAGCAGCTTAGGGGAGCGGAGCTCCTACGAGCAGTTCTTC. This gives the protein CASSLGERSSYEQFF.

Concerning this clonotype itself: At one end the junction does not follow the germline gene, possibly because of a read error. CDR3 sequence reads: CGSRAGGGETQYF. The CDR3 nucleotides read TGTGGCAGCAGGGCAGGGGGAGGGGAGACCCAGTACTTC. The chain employs TRBV12-3 or TRBV12-4 and TRBJ2-1; D might be TRBD1 or TRBD2, each matching 7 bases. The DNA matches TRBJ2-5 better at its end, which makes the J call doubtful. CDR3 length equals 13 residues.

This clonotype was counted many times. The V and J genes are TRBV7-3 and TRBJ2-1; 7 bases fit TRBD2. The DNA matches TRBJ2-7 better at its end, which makes the J call doubtful. This CDR3 has 14 residues. Germline CDR1 is SGHTA and CDR2 is FQGTGA. CDR3 DNA sequence: TGTGCCAGCAGCCCGAGCGGGATGGGGGGTGAGCAGTACTTC. Translating gives CASSPSGMGGEQYF.

This clonotype is medium-sized within its sample. The chain couples TRBV5-6 to TRBJ2-7; TRBD1 is a possible D gene (5 bases). Trimming took off 1 base at V and 1 base at J, with 15 bases between the two ends. The CDR3 extends over 16 amino acids. The germline gives CDR1 SGHDT, CDR2 YYEEEE. The CDR3 loop is CASSLTQGSGSYEQYF. The CDR3 coding sequence is TGTGCCAGCAGCTTGACCCAGGGTTCTGGTTCCTACGAGCAGTACTTC. Looking up the rest from reference TRBV5-6 and TRBJ2-7 gives the full variable domain: DAGVTQSPTHLIKTRGQQVTLRCSPKSGHDTVSWYQQALGQGPQFIFQYYEEEERQRGNFPDRFSGHQFPNYSSELNVNALLLGDSALYLCASSLTQGSGSYEQYFGPGTRLTVT.

The chain joins TRBV27 to TRBJ1-1; tentatively, D is TRBD1 (5 bases). The CDR3 has 14 amino acids. Germline V gene lookup returns CDR1 MNHEY and CDR2 SMNVEV (reference sequence). Trimming shortened V by 7 bases and J by 1 base, and 13 bases separated the two germline ends. The CDR3 bases are TGTGCCAGCAAACTCGGGACGTCGAACACTGAAGCTTTCTTT. Translation: CASKLGTSNTEAFF.

Remarks on this clonotype: Because it lacks the conserved phenylalanine or tryptophan at the end, this CDR3 is likely a read error. It is unclear where the CDR3 begins or ends on the DNA, so no DNA is shown, and the CDR3 is as TCRdb lists it. The V gene is TRBV11-3, the J gene TRBJ2-5; TRBD2, as called in the table, went unchecked against the DNA. Germline CDR1 and CDR2: SGHNT and YENEEA. The CDR3 totals 12 residues, both ends included. The CDR3 sequence: CASSLASNEQCC.

This clonotype occurred many times. The chain joins TRBV7-3 to TRBJ2-2; D is undetermined. The CDR3 consists of 14 residues. Trimming took off 3 bases at V and 0 bases at J, with 5 bases between the two ends. Germline assignment: CDR1 SGHTA and CDR2 FQGTGA. The chain's CDR3 is CASSFYPNTGELFF. The CDR3 region has the DNA TGTGCCAGCAGCTTTTACCCGAACACCGGGGAGCTGTTTTTT.

With respect to this clonotype: The CDR3 does not end in the conserved phenylalanine or tryptophan, so this is likely a read error. The chain employs TRBV6-1 and TRBJ2-3; the match to TRBD2 covers 8 bases. The CDR3 consists of 16 residues. CDR1 MNHNS and CDR2 SASEGT come from the germline V gene. Germline trimming cut 7 bases from V and 3 bases from J; bases unmatched to any gene: 12. The CDR3: CASNDRSGKGTDTQYV. DNA of the CDR3: TGTGCCAGCAATGATCGTAGCGGGAAAGGGACAGATACGCAGTATGTT.

Concerning this clonotype: Compared with germline, one end of the junction differs, possibly owing to a read error. V gene TRBV6-1 combines with J gene TRBJ2-2, with a weak D call TRBD2 (5 bases). Germline V CDR1 and CDR2: MNHNS, SASEGT. The CDR3 has 13 residues. CDR3 DNA: TGTGGCAGCAGTGAAGTAGGCACCGGGGAGCTGTGGTTT. Encoded protein: CGSSEVGTGELWF.

With respect to this clonotype: This likely comes from a read error, as the CDR3 has no conserved phenylalanine or tryptophan at its end. The rearrangement uses TRBV6-1 and TRBJ2-4; 11 positions agree with TRBD2. The DNA matches TRBJ2-1 better at its end, which makes the J call doubtful. The V gene's germline CDR1 is MNHNS and CDR2 SASEGT. The CDR3 sequence is 14 residues long. The CDR3 is CASSGLAGGPEQFV. CDR3 coding DNA: TGTGCCAGCAGCGGGCTAGCGGGGGGACCTGAGCAGTTCGTC.

This clonotype was recorded once. The chain joins TRBV6-1 to TRBJ2-1; 7 bases align to TRBD1. V lost 3 bases to trimming and J lost 8 bases; unmatched junction nucleotides: 7. The CDR3 covers 14 residues. Germline V CDR1 and CDR2: MNHNS, SASEGT. The CDR3 protein is CASSDGTARDEQFF. CDR3 nucleotide sequence: TGTGCCAGCAGTGACGGGACAGCTCGCGATGAGCAGTTCTTC.

This clonotype was detected only a few times. The V call is TRBV6-2 or TRBV6-3, the J call TRBJ1-5; D is uncertain. Trimming took 9 bases from V and 3 from J, leaving 15 bases between them. CDR3 length: 14 residues. Germline V gene data show CDR1 as MNHEY and CDR2 as SVGEGT. As DNA, the CDR3 is TGTGCCAGTCTCGGAGGGTATTCCAATCAGCCCCAGCATTTT. This codes for CASLGGYSNQPQHF.

In its sample, this clonotype was seen a few times. The genes are TRBV5-1 and TRBJ2-2, with D uncertain. The CDR3 runs 15 residues. Germline CDR1 is SGHRS and CDR2 is YFSETQ. V gave up 1 base and J gave up 4 bases, with 11 bases separating them. This chain's CDR3 is CASSLLTDFTGELFF. Here the CDR3 DNA reads TGCGCCAGCAGCTTGTTGACCGACTTCACCGGGGAGCTGTTTTTT.

Regarding this clonotype: This may be a read error: a much more frequent sequence differs by one nucleotide. The chain recombines TRBV11-1 with TRBJ2-3; TRBD2 aligns across 9 bases. CDR1 and CDR2 from the germline V gene are SGHAT and FQDESV (reference sequence). The CDR3 length is 18 residues. For the CDR3, the DNA is TGTGCCAGCAGCTTTTTTGGCGGGAGGGTGATCTCCTACAATGAGCAGTTCTTT. Amino acid sequence: CASSFFGGRVISYNEQFF. Combining the CDR3 with reference TRBV11-1 and TRBJ2-3 gives the whole variable domain EAEVAQSPRYKITEKSQAVAFWCDPISGHATLYWYRQILGQGPELLVQFQDESVVDDSQLPKDRFSAERLKGVDSTLKIQPAELGDSAMYLCASSFFGGRVISYNEQFFGPGTRLTVL.

This clonotype turned up a few times. The chain has TRBV6-1 and TRBJ1-5; no firm D call. The CDR3 is made up of 12 amino acids. The V gene lost 1 base and the J gene lost 2 bases, with 0 bases spanning the gap. Germline CDR1 MNHNS, CDR2 SASEGT. CDR3 coding DNA: TGTGCCAGCAGTGAAGGCAATCAGCCCCAGCATTTT. Translated, it gives CASSEGNQPQHF.

This clonotype was seen at least ten times. The chain carries TRBV11-3 and TRBJ2-2, with 10 positions matching TRBD2. This CDR3 is 16 amino acids long. Germline V lookup: CDR1 SGHNT, CDR2 YENEEA. After removal of 3 bases from V and 6 bases from J, the junction contained 7 bases not matched to a gene. The CDR3: CASSFSGRPSAGELFF. CDR3 in DNA: TGTGCCAGCAGCTTTAGCGGGAGGCCGTCAGCCGGGGAGCTGTTTTTT.

A remark on this clonotype: The conserved final phenylalanine or tryptophan is absent from the CDR3, which likely points to a read error. The DNA is left out, because the CDR3 cannot be placed on it with certainty; the CDR3 is given as TCRdb lists it. This chain uses TRBV11-3 with TRBJ2-5; no DNA check was done on the table's D call, TRBD1. The CDR3 spans 16 amino acids, including both terminal residues. Germline loops: CDR1 SGHNT, CDR2 YENEEA. The chain's CDR3 is CASSSCVGQGVYEQDG.

This clonotype is medium-sized. The V call is TRBV7-2, the J call TRBJ2-5, with D possibly being TRBD2 (5 bases). TRBJ2-7 matches the DNA end more closely, so the J call is doubtful. The CDR3 extends over 13 amino acids. From germline, CDR1 is SGHTA and CDR2 FQGNSA. The CDR3, as DNA: TGTGCCAGCAGCCTTCTGGGAGTAGGCGAGCAGTACTTC. This gives the protein CASSLLGVGEQYF.

As to this clonotype: The CDR3 carries no conserved terminal phenylalanine or tryptophan, so it likely arises from a read error. The DNA is omitted, as the CDR3 cannot be located on it reliably, and the CDR3 follows TCRdb's listing. The CDR3 protein is CASSLVGSGSYEGFC. The chain joins TRBV11-2 to TRBJ2-5; TRBD2, the D gene given by the table, was not confirmed from the DNA. Per the germline V gene, CDR1 is SGHAT and CDR2 is FQNNGV. The CDR3 spans 15 residues, counting both ends.